Following are 29 T cell receptor beta chains from one sample sequenced in a study of T cells in Graves' hyperthyroidism and ophthalmopathy. RNA transcripts served as the template for amplifying TCR beta CDR3 regions. The study used the HTBI primer set for a first-round RT-PCR of the TCR CDR3. In TCRdb, the multiplex PCR reads were re-called with MiXCR into one record per CDR3 protein. This table holds 550,000 to 800,000 distinct CDR3 sequences, less than 20% found once. Sequences were obtained from blood. These receptors all come from a man younger than 35 with Graves' hyperthyroidism.

The V gene is TRBV3-1, the J gene TRBJ1-1; D call uncertain. The CDR3 spans 14 residues. V shed 4 bases and J shed 9 bases, with 18 bases lying between them. Germline CDR1 and CDR2: LGHDT and YNNKEL (reference sequence). CDR3 nucleotide sequence: TGTGCCAGCAGCCCATGGACGACACCTGGTAAAGCTTTCTTT. It codes for CASSPWTTPGKAFF.

This clonotype showed up just a few times. The chain employs TRBV28 and TRBJ2-5, with 11 bases aligning to TRBD1. Germline CDR1 reads MDHEN; CDR2 reads SYDVKM. Trimming at V came to 6 bases and at J to 5 bases, leaving 8 bases not matched to a gene. The CDR3 is made up of 15 amino acids. The CDR3 nucleotides are TGTGCCAGCAGGCCCCGGACAGGGGGCAAGGAGACCCAGTACTTC. Encoded protein: CASRPRTGGKETQYF.

Written as DNA, the CDR3 is TGCAGTGCTAGCCCCATCCCCACGACAGGGCCGACGGGAGATACGCAGTATTTT. Its translation: CSASPIPTTGPTGDTQYF. The rearrangement joins TRBV20-1 to TRBJ2-3, with 7 positions matching TRBD1. This CDR3 is built from 18 residues. With 3 bases clipped from V and 5 bases from J, the junction kept 20 bases outside the gene matches. The germline V gene has CDR1 DFQATT and CDR2 SNEGSKA (reference sequence).

Ten or more counts support this clonotype. The chain has TRBV7-2 and TRBJ2-3; TRBD2 aligns across 12 bases. The J segment lost 1 base and the V segment lost 1 base, leaving 9 bases of the junction unmatched. Germline V gives CDR1 SGHTA, CDR2 FQGNSA. The CDR3 spans 19 residues. CDR3 in amino acids: CASSLGLAGGPGGTDTQYF. Here the CDR3 DNA reads TGTGCCAGCAGCTTAGGTCTAGCGGGAGGGCCGGGAGGCACAGATACGCAGTATTTT.

This clonotype was observed once. The junction departs from germline at one end; a sequencing error may be responsible. The chain carries TRBV7-3 and TRBJ2-5, with a tentative D call TRBD2 (5 bases). CDR3 length: 13 amino acids. Germline loops: CDR1 SGHTA, CDR2 FQGTGA. CDR3 coding DNA: TGTGTCAGCTCTCCGGGGTTCCAAGAGACCCAGTACTTC. Its protein is CVSSPGFQETQYF. The full variable domain, with the rest looked up from reference TRBV7-3 and TRBJ2-5, is GAGVSQTPSNKVTEKGKYVELRCDPISGHTALYWYRQSLGQGPEFLIYFQGTGAADDSGLPNDRFFAVRPEGSVSTLKIQRTERGDSAVYLCVSSPGFQETQYFGPGTRLLVL.

This clonotype was observed at least ten times. The chain carries TRBV3-1 and TRBJ2-7; 9 positions match TRBD1. The V segment lost 0 bases and the J segment 5 bases; nucleotides outside the gene matches: 5. The CDR3 is made up of 15 amino acids. Germline V CDR1 and CDR2: LGHDT, YNNKEL (reference sequence). This CDR3 reads CASSQEWDRAHEQYF. In DNA form, the CDR3 reads TGTGCCAGCAGCCAAGAGTGGGACAGGGCCCACGAGCAGTACTTC.

This clonotype was observed many times. V and J are TRBV7-9 and TRBJ2-1; 15 nucleotides match TRBD2. CDR3 length: 17 residues. V was pared by 3 bases and J by 9 bases, with 9 bases of the junction left unmatched. CDR1 and CDR2 from the germline V gene are SEHNR and FQNEAQ (reference sequence). CDR3 in DNA: TGTGCCAGCAGCTTCTTCAGGACTAGCGGGAGGGCGGGTGAGCAGTTCTTC. It specifies CASSFFRTSGRAGEQFF.

As to this clonotype: A much larger clone is a single base away; this may be a read error. The rearrangement joins TRBV6-5 to TRBJ2-7; D is unresolved. V lost 0 bases, J lost 7 bases, and 10 bases lay in between. Germline V gene lookup returns CDR1 MNHEY and CDR2 SVGAGI. The CDR3 covers 13 residues. The CDR3: CASSYSRQNEQYF. CDR3 sequence (DNA): TGTGCCAGCAGTTACTCGCGGCAGAATGAGCAGTACTTC.

This clonotype was seen many times. This rearrangement joins TRBV7-2 to TRBJ2-1, with D tentatively TRBD1 or TRBD2 (5 bases each). Deletions cut 5 bases from V and 11 bases from J, with 16 bases between. There are 13 residues in the CDR3. The germline V gene encodes CDR1 SGHTA and CDR2 FQGNSA. The CDR3, as DNA: TGTGCCAGCAGCCCACGGGACGCCCTTAAGCAGTTCTTC. As protein: CASSPRDALKQFF.

At least ten counts were recorded for this clonotype. The V and J genes are TRBV28 and TRBJ2-5; no clear D gene. The CDR3 consists of 12 residues. The germline V and J ends were trimmed by 10 bases and 4 bases, with 13 bases remaining between them. Per germline, CDR1 MDHEN and CDR2 SYDVKM. The CDR3 coding sequence is TGTGCCACCAAGGAAGCGCGAGAGACCCAGTACTTC. Translated, it gives CATKEARETQYF.

This clonotype was seen a few times. This chain links TRBV5-1 with TRBJ2-2, with a tentative D call TRBD1 (6 bases). The CDR3 totals 16 residues. From germline, CDR1 is SGHRS and CDR2 YFSETQ. V was trimmed by 0 bases and J by 0 bases, leaving 9 bases between them. CDR3 loop: CASSLEGVSNTGELFF. CDR3 coding DNA: TGCGCCAGCAGCTTGGAGGGGGTTTCGAACACCGGGGAGCTGTTTTTT.

The rearrangement uses TRBV30 and TRBJ2-7; 10 nucleotides agree with TRBD1. This CDR3 is built from 13 residues. Looked up from germline, CDR1 is GTSNPN and CDR2 is SVGIG (reference sequence). V dropped 5 bases and J dropped 5; count of bases not matched to a gene: 6. DNA for the CDR3: TGTGCCTGGGCCCGGGACAGGGGTAACGAGCAGTACTTC. It codes for CAWARDRGNEQYF.

This clonotype has a handful of counts. The rearrangement uses TRBV12-3 or TRBV12-4 and TRBJ2-5; possibly TRBD2 for D (6 bases). The CDR3 loop spans 14 amino acids. Trimming removed 7 bases at V and 1 base at J, with 13 bases between. The CDR3 coding sequence is TGTGCCAGCACCCTACCGGGGGTCCAAGAGACCCAGTACTTC. Translated, it gives CASTLPGVQETQYF.

The chain joins TRBV7-9 to TRBJ2-2, with unresolved D. The CDR3 contains 13 residues. Germline V gene sequence: CDR1 SEHNR, CDR2 FQNEAQ (reference sequence). This chain's CDR3 is CARRRGNTGELFF. CDR3 DNA: TGTGCTAGGCGCCGAGGGAACACCGGGGAGCTGTTTTTT.

The V call is TRBV18, the J call TRBJ2-7, with D tentatively TRBD1 (6 bases). There are 14 residues in the CDR3. V lost 2 bases and J lost 5, with 13 bases in between. Germline values: CDR1 KGHSH, CDR2 LQKENI. The CDR3: CASSPMSGDNEQYF. CDR3 bases: TGTGCCAGCTCACCAATGAGTGGGGACAACGAGCAGTACTTC.

This clonotype appeared many times. V gene TRBV18 combines with J gene TRBJ2-7; 10 positions agree with TRBD2. The germline CDR1 and CDR2 sequences are KGHSH and LQKENI. V was pared by 5 bases and J by 0 bases, with 4 bases of the junction left unmatched. The CDR3 extends over 15 amino acids. CDR3 sequence: CASSVTSGASYEQYF. The CDR3 nucleotides read TGTGCCAGCTCAGTCACTAGCGGGGCCTCCTACGAGCAGTACTTC.

This sequence joins TRBV7-8 and TRBJ2-1, with TRBD2 identical over 10 bases. The CDR3 has 17 amino acids. Germline CDR1 reads SGHVS; CDR2 reads FQNEAQ. The trim removed 3 bases at V and 8 bases at J, leaving 13 bases unmatched. The CDR3 nucleotides read TGTGCCAGCAGCTTTCTAAAAGCGGGAGGGGTGGGGGATGAGCAGTTCTTC. It specifies CASSFLKAGGVGDEQFF.

The genes are TRBV5-8 and TRBJ2-7; D remains ambiguous. V lost 0 bases to trimming and J lost 5 bases, with 9 bases between them. CDR1 SGHTS and CDR2 YDEGEE come from the germline V gene. The CDR3 runs 13 residues. This CDR3 reads CASSLDGLDEQYF. As DNA, the CDR3 is TGTGCCAGCAGCTTGGATGGTCTAGACGAGCAGTACTTC.

This clonotype came up once. A much larger clone sits a single nucleotide away, making a read error possible. The chain uses TRBV6-2 or TRBV6-3 and TRBJ2-2, with D perhaps TRBD2 (5 bases). The CDR3 runs to 13 residues. The germline gives CDR1 MNHEY, CDR2 SVGEGT. V gave up 7 bases and J gave up 4 bases, with 10 bases separating them. The CDR3 sequence: CASTRAGTGELFF. DNA of the CDR3: TGTGCCAGCACACGGGCGGGCACCGGGGAGCTGTTTTTT.

This clonotype was counted only a few times. J is TRBJ1-2 and V is TRBV29-1; no firm D call. Deletions cut 6 bases from V and 1 base from J, with 18 bases between. This CDR3 has 15 residues. Germline-derived CDR1 and CDR2 are SQVTM and ANQGSEA. The chain's CDR3 is CSVPTRGFYNYGYTF. Here the CDR3 DNA reads TGCAGCGTGCCTACCCGGGGATTCTATAACTATGGCTACACCTTC.

The chain recombines TRBV28 with TRBJ1-5, with a tentative D call TRBD1 (5 bases). Germline lookup yields CDR1 MDHEN and CDR2 SYDVKM. Trimming left V 2 bases short and J 4 bases short, with 12 bases between. The CDR3 runs 15 residues. CDR3 in DNA: TGTGCCAGCAGTTTAGGCGGGACTCGGAATCAGCCCCAGCATTTT. Translated, it gives CASSLGGTRNQPQHF. The complete variable domain, with remaining parts taken from reference TRBV28 and TRBJ1-5, reads DVKVTQSSRYLVKRTGEKVFLECVQDMDHENMFWYRQDPGLGLRLIYFSYDVKMKEKGDIPEGYSVSREKKERFSLILESASTNQTSMYLCASSLGGTRNQPQHFGDGTRLSIL.

The chain links TRBV20-1 to TRBJ2-5; D remains unclear. Per the germline V gene, CDR1 is DFQATT and CDR2 is SNEGSKA (reference sequence). Trimming removed 1 base at V and 0 bases at J, with 6 bases between. This CDR3 spans 13 amino acids. The CDR3 nucleotides read TGCAGTGCTAGAGGGACGAACCAAGAGACCCAGTACTTC. Amino acids: CSARGTNQETQYF.

This clonotype was recorded many times. This chain uses TRBV3-1 with TRBJ2-3; D might be TRBD2 (5 bases). From germline, CDR1 is LGHDT and CDR2 YNNKEL (reference sequence). Trimming pared 0 bases from V and 6 bases from J, leaving 13 bases between. The CDR3 sequence is 15 residues long. CDR3 region: CASSQDKAVLDTQYF. As DNA, the CDR3 is TGTGCCAGCAGCCAAGACAAAGCGGTACTGGATACGCAGTATTTT.

A word on this clonotype: One base away lies a much larger clone, so this may be a sequencing read error. The J gene is TRBJ2-5, the V gene TRBV6-2 or TRBV6-3; 8 nucleotides align to TRBD2. The CDR3 is made up of 15 amino acids. J lost 3 bases, V lost 0 bases, and 3 bases had no gene match. CDR1 is MNHEY and CDR2 is SVGEGT in the germline V gene. This CDR3 is CASSYSGGEKETQYF. CDR3 DNA sequence: TGTGCCAGCAGTTACTCCGGGGGGGAGAAAGAGACCCAGTACTTC.

The V call is TRBV7-2, the J call TRBJ2-5; possible D gene TRBD2, 6 bases. Germline CDR1 is SGHTA and CDR2 is FQGNSA. Trimming took off 7 bases at V and 0 bases at J, with 12 bases between the two ends. The CDR3 spans 14 residues. CDR3 residues: CASTSPGDQETQYF. In DNA, the CDR3 is TGTGCCAGCACCTCCCCGGGGGACCAAGAGACCCAGTACTTC.

This clonotype has ten or more counts. The rearrangement joins TRBV7-2 to TRBJ2-1; D is unclear. Germline CDR1 SGHTA, CDR2 FQGNSA. This CDR3 has 17 amino acids. V gave up 0 bases and J gave up 0 bases, with 12 bases separating them. This CDR3 reads CASSLADPRSSYNEQFF. CDR3 bases: TGTGCCAGCAGCTTAGCTGACCCGCGGAGCTCCTACAATGAGCAGTTCTTC. Based on the CDR3 plus reference TRBV7-2 and TRBJ2-1, the full variable domain is GAGVSQSPSNKVTEKGKDVELRCDPISGHTALYWYRQSLGQGLEFLIYFQGNSAPDKSGLPSDRFSAERTGGSVSTLTIQRTQQEDSAVYLCASSLADPRSSYNEQFFGPGTRLTVL.

This clonotype has only a few counts. The V call is TRBV3-1, the J call TRBJ2-6; 8 bases map to TRBD2. The germline V gene has CDR1 LGHDT and CDR2 YNNKEL (reference sequence). V lost 2 bases to trimming and J lost 0 bases; unmatched junction nucleotides: 3. The CDR3 is made up of 17 amino acids. The CDR3 coding sequence is TGTGCCAGCAGCCAAATAGCGGGGAGCTCTGGGGCCAACGTCCTGACTTTC. Protein: CASSQIAGSSGANVLTF.

This clonotype was observed at least ten times. This chain links TRBV28 with TRBJ1-1; D is perhaps TRBD1 (5 bases). Trimming left V 3 bases short and J 8 bases short, with 13 bases between. Germline V gene sequence: CDR1 MDHEN, CDR2 SYDVKM. The CDR3 has 13 residues. The CDR3 region is CASSFSPGVEAFF. CDR3 in DNA: TGTGCCAGCAGTTTCAGTCCGGGGGTGGAAGCTTTCTTT.

In its sample, this clonotype was seen many times. The J gene is TRBJ2-3, the V gene TRBV2; D unresolved. V was cut by 11 bases and J by 3 bases, with 6 bases left in between. From germline, CDR1 is SNHLY and CDR2 FYNNEI. The CDR3 covers 10 residues. The CDR3 region has the DNA TGTGCCGCCAATACAGATACGCAGTATTTT. The encoded protein is CAANTDTQYF.